Sequencing of this TCR beta chain was carried out in a study of T-cell memory formation after mild COVID-19. The overall study: Among the donors, TCR clusters were largely specific to each donor. Findings and caveats of the study: Cross-reactive memory seemingly joined, as some responding clones were found in pre-infection memory.

A single record per CDR3 protein comes from TCRdb applying MiXCR to the 5' RACE reads. Found here are roughly 300,000 distinct CDR3 sequences, approximately 8.4% of them singletons; the top ten hold about 20%. This CDR3 spans 11 amino acids. The germline CDR1 and CDR2 sequences are MGHRA and YSYEKL. The V segment lost 9 bases and the J segment 8 bases; nucleotides outside the gene matches: 6. Of note for this clonotype: Its specificity is not known.

The clonotype comes from a young man who had mild COVID-19 (a few samples of this study predate the infection). Cell type and time point are not known. The genes are TRBV4-1 and TRBJ1-2, with 7 bases aligning to TRBD1. The sample taken for sequencing was PBMCs or a T cell subset sorted from them (not recorded which). The CDR3 spells CASGDSLGYTF. CDR3 coding DNA: TGCGCCAGTGGGGACAGTTTGGGCTACACCTTC.